Below are 23 T cell receptor beta chains sequenced from a single sample in a study of identical twins. TCRdb called the 5' RACE reads again in MiXCR, with one record for every CDR3 protein. Among 250,000 or so distinct CDR3 sequences listed, 7% to 8.5% were seen once. These data also featured in a second study, about yellow fever vaccine responses in identical twins.

Sequenced sample: CD8+ T cells sorted from blood. Every receptor here comes from a woman aged 18-35 years in good health.

V is TRBV5-6 and J is TRBJ2-7; 7 bases are shared with TRBD1. In germline, CDR1 is SGHDT, CDR2 YYEEEE. The CDR3 contains 14 residues. V lost 6 bases to trimming and J lost 2 bases; unmatched junction nucleotides: 8. The CDR3 protein is CASTTQGQTYEQYV. CDR3 in DNA: TGTGCCAGCACCACACAGGGGCAAACCTACGAGCAGTACGTC.

The chain joins TRBV11-2 to TRBJ2-7; D is undetermined. Trimming shortened V by 0 bases and J by 3 bases, and 6 bases separated the two germline ends. The CDR3 length is 13 residues. Germline V gene data show CDR1 as SGHAT and CDR2 as FQNNGV. CDR3: CASSLENNYEQYF. The DNA of the CDR3 is TGTGCCAGCAGCTTAGAGAACAACTACGAGCAGTACTTC.

The chain links TRBV24-1 to TRBJ2-3, with 8 nucleotides matching TRBD1. Germline V gene data show CDR1 as KGHDR and CDR2 as SFDVKD. The junction had 1 base not matched to a gene; V was cut back by 2 bases and J by 4 bases. This CDR3 region has 14 residues. The CDR3 nucleotides are TGTGCCACCAGTGATTGGACAGGGCCAGATACGCAGTATTTT. Translated: CATSDWTGPDTQYF.

The table lists this clonotype with a few counts. V is TRBV29-1 and J is TRBJ2-7, with 8 nucleotides matching TRBD1. CDR1 is SQVTM, CDR2 ANQGSEA, per germline. V dropped 5 bases and J dropped 5; count of bases not matched to a gene: 8. This CDR3 region has 13 residues. The DNA for the CDR3 is TGCAGCGTTCTAACAGGGGGTACCAACGAGCAGTACTTC. It encodes CSVLTGGTNEQYF.

This clonotype was recorded a few times. The gene calls are TRBV27 and TRBJ2-7, with D perhaps TRBD1 or TRBD2 (5 bases each). This CDR3 spans 16 amino acids. Between the trimmed V and J ends, which lost 9 bases and 0 bases, there was a span of 21 bases. The germline gives CDR1 MNHEY, CDR2 SMNVEV (reference sequence). CDR3 bases: TGTGCCAGTCAGGAGATGGGGGAAGGACTCTCCTACGAGCAGTACTTC. It yields the protein CASQEMGEGLSYEQYF.

This clonotype was observed a few times. The chain uses TRBV18 and TRBJ2-2; D is uncertain. V was shortened by 9 bases and J by 10 bases, with 6 bases between the two germline ends. Per germline, CDR1 KGHSH and CDR2 LQKENI. CDR3 length: 9 residues. The CDR3 DNA sequence: TGTGCCAGACCCACGGAGCTGTTTTTT. This codes for CARPTELFF.

The rearrangement joins TRBV27 to TRBJ1-4, with TRBD1 matching 7 bases. With 5 bases clipped from V and 2 bases from J, the junction kept 8 bases outside the gene matches. The length of the CDR3 is 16 residues. The germline gives CDR1 MNHEY, CDR2 SMNVEV (reference sequence). The CDR3 here is CASSPNRGWTNEKLFF. CDR3 nucleotides: TGTGCCAGCAGTCCCAACAGGGGTTGGACTAATGAAAAACTGTTTTTT.

V is TRBV29-1 and J is TRBJ2-7, with D tentatively TRBD1 (6 bases). Trimming removed 4 bases at V and 2 bases at J, with 15 bases between. Germline CDR1 is SQVTM and CDR2 is ANQGSEA. This CDR3 contains 14 residues. This CDR3 reads CSVGGPDTPYEQYF. The CDR3 coding sequence is TGCAGCGTTGGGGGGCCAGATACCCCCTACGAGCAGTACTTC.

The CDR3 bases are TGTGCCACCAGCAGAGATCGATTCCCTGGCCGGGAGCAGTACGTC. This translates into CATSRDRFPGREQYV. The chain links TRBV15 to TRBJ2-7; no clear D. CDR1 is LNHNV and CDR2 is YYDKDF in the germline V gene (reference sequence). Trimming took off 0 bases at V and 7 bases at J, with 16 bases between the two ends. The CDR3 covers 15 residues.

The chain links TRBV14 to TRBJ2-7, with D possibly TRBD2 on 5 matching bases. From germline, CDR1 is SGHDN and CDR2 FVKESK. The CDR3 is 12 amino acids. CDR3 nucleotide sequence: TGTACCAGCAGCCGAGGGAACTACGAGCAGTACGTC. The encoded protein is CTSSRGNYEQYV.

The genes are TRBV6-6 and TRBJ1-4; D unclear. The V gene lost 6 bases and the J gene lost 4 bases, with 9 bases spanning the gap. CDR1 and CDR2 from the germline V gene are MNHNY and SVGAGI (reference sequence). The CDR3 is 13 residues long. CDR3 loop: CASRGFRNEKLFF. CDR3 DNA sequence: TGTGCCAGCAGGGGATTCCGTAATGAAAAACTGTTTTTT.

This clonotype was found many times. This chain links TRBV3-1 with TRBJ2-1; 8 bases agree with TRBD2. Looked up from germline, CDR1 is LGHDT and CDR2 is YNNKEL (reference sequence). After removal of 0 bases from V and 1 base from J, the junction contained 14 bases not matched to a gene. This CDR3 region has 20 residues. CDR3 DNA sequence: TGTGCCAGCAGCCAAGATGGGGCACTAGCGGAGGGACCGTCCTACAATGAGCAGTTCTTC. This encodes CASSQDGALAEGPSYNEQFF.

The genes are TRBV28 and TRBJ2-7, with TRBD1 as a possible D gene (6 bases). CDR1 and CDR2 from the germline V gene are MDHEN and SYDVKM. V lost 2 bases and J 3 bases, leaving 8 bases between the germline ends. CDR3 size: 13 residues. CDR3: CASSLQGHYEQYF. As DNA, the CDR3 is TGTGCCAGCAGTTTACAGGGACACTACGAGCAGTACTTC.

The chain employs TRBV7-6 and TRBJ2-2; D perhaps matches TRBD2 (6 bases). The CDR3 has 17 residues. The germline V and J ends were trimmed by 2 bases and 4 bases, with 17 bases remaining between them. Germline CDR1 and CDR2: SGHVS and FNYEAQ. CDR3 sequence (DNA): TGTGCCAGCAGCTTAACAGCCGGTTCAGCGGGCACCGGGGAGCTGTTTTTT. This gives the protein CASSLTAGSAGTGELFF.

This rearrangement joins TRBV27 to TRBJ1-1; TRBD1 aligns across 8 bases. Looked up from germline, CDR1 is MNHEY and CDR2 is SMNVEV (reference sequence). CDR3 length: 14 amino acids. V shed 4 bases, J shed 3 bases, and the junction held 4 bases outside the gene matches. CDR3 protein: CASSYRGRDTEAFF. CDR3 sequence (DNA): TGTGCCAGCAGTTACAGGGGGAGAGACACTGAAGCTTTCTTT.

The table lists this clonotype with a few counts. The rearrangement links TRBV19 to TRBJ1-1; D possibly corresponds to TRBD1 (5 bases). This CDR3 has 15 residues. From germline, CDR1 is LNHDA and CDR2 SQIVND (reference sequence). V lost 6 bases and J 1 base, leaving 15 bases between the germline ends. CDR3 amino acids: CASRALGPRNTEAFF. The DNA for the CDR3 is TGTGCCAGTAGGGCTTTGGGACCAAGGAACACTGAAGCTTTCTTT.

This clonotype was observed at least ten times. The rearrangement joins TRBV12-3 or TRBV12-4 to TRBJ1-2, with 7 nucleotides matching TRBD1. V lost 5 bases, J lost 10 bases, and 13 bases stayed unmatched. The CDR3 totals 14 residues. The CDR3 DNA sequence: TGTGCCAGCAGTCGAGACAGGGAAGTATTCGACTACACCTTC. It encodes CASSRDREVFDYTF.

The sample holds many counts of this clonotype. This sequence joins TRBV7-8 and TRBJ2-1; no definite D call. CDR3 length: 14 amino acids. Trimming took 0 bases from V and 4 from J, leaving 7 bases between them. Germline V gene data show CDR1 as SGHVS and CDR2 as FQNEAQ. CDR3 in amino acids: CASSLAKSYNEQFF. The CDR3 region has the DNA TGTGCCAGCAGCTTAGCGAAAAGTTACAATGAGCAGTTCTTC.

The V call is TRBV13, the J call TRBJ2-3; 8 bases line up with TRBD1. The V gene's germline CDR1 is PRHDT and CDR2 FYEKMQ (reference sequence). With 6 bases clipped from V and 4 bases from J, the junction kept 9 bases outside the gene matches. The CDR3 has 15 amino acids. The CDR3 here is CASSITRTGSDTQYF. CDR3 coding DNA: TGTGCCAGCAGTATAACTAGGACAGGGTCAGATACGCAGTATTTT.

The chain is built from TRBV6-2 or TRBV6-3 and TRBJ2-7; tentative D call: TRBD1 (5 bases). The CDR3 is 16 residues long. The ends were cut back, 0 bases at V and 3 bases at J, with 15 bases in the middle. From germline, CDR1 is MNHEY and CDR2 SVGEGT. CDR3 bases: TGTGCCAGCAGTTACTCGAAAAGGGGTGGGGACTACGAGCAGTACTTC. This sequence encodes CASSYSKRGGDYEQYF.

This clonotype was observed a few times. The chain combines TRBV15 with TRBJ2-5; no firm D call. Trimming shortened V by 0 bases and J by 4 bases, and 9 bases separated the two germline ends. Germline V lookup: CDR1 LNHNV, CDR2 YYDKDF (reference sequence). The CDR3 sequence is 14 residues long. The CDR3 sequence is CATSRDSVVETQYF. CDR3 in DNA: TGTGCCACCAGCAGAGATTCCGTGGTAGAGACCCAGTACTTC.

The gene calls are TRBV13 and TRBJ2-2; D perhaps matches TRBD1 (6 bases). The CDR3 runs 15 residues. V was shortened by 5 bases and J by 4 bases, with 14 bases between the two germline ends. Germline CDR1 PRHDT, CDR2 FYEKMQ (reference sequence). CDR3 in DNA: TGTGCCAGCAGCACGAGGGACACGGGCACCGGGGAGCTGTTTTTT. This sequence encodes CASSTRDTGTGELFF.

This clonotype has ten or more counts. The V call is TRBV6-2 or TRBV6-3, the J call TRBJ2-2, with a weak D call TRBD1 (5 bases). V lost 6 bases and J 6 bases, leaving 11 bases between the germline ends. The length of the CDR3 is 13 residues. Per germline, CDR1 MNHEY and CDR2 SVGEGT. In nucleotides, the CDR3 is TGTGCCAGCAGGGGGCGGAAGCCCGGGGAGCTGTTTTTT. Protein product: CASRGRKPGELFF.